This is a list of T cell receptor beta chains from one sample in a study of beta chain features in type 1 diabetes. The method was immunoSEQ multiplex PCR; TCRdb's version includes in-frame clones alone and lacks a portion of them. The repertoire includes 60,000 or so clones, roughly three fifths of them detected once, and 2% to 2.5% sits in the top ten. Sample: Tregs from blood. These receptors all come from a young woman in good health. The CDR3 runs from the conserved cysteine through the conserved F or W. D genes are given only for firm matches. Expanded clones get a size class; other rows say once, few or many, or leave the size out.

>NA|NA|TRBJ2-3|TRBV11-1
TGTGCCAGCAACCTCAGGGGCACAGATACGCAGTATTTT
CASNLRGTDTQYF
>NA|TRBD2|TRBJ2-3|TRBV2
TGTGCCAGCAGATCAGCGGGGGGCACAGATACGCAGTATTTT
CASRSAGGTDTQYF
>few|NA|TRBJ2-1|TRBV6-1
TGTGCCAGCAGTCCTCAGGGTAATGAGCAGTTCTTC
CASSPQGNEQFF
>NA|TRBD1|TRBJ1-1|TRBV11-3
TGTGCCAGCAGCTTAGGGACAGGTTCGGGGACTTTCTTT
CASSLGTGSGTFF
>NA|NA|TRBJ2-7|TRBV27
TGTGCCAGCAGTCTAGGATGGGGACAAGGCCTTTCAGGCTACGAGCAGTACTTC
CASSLGWGQGLSGYEQYF
>NA|TRBD2|TRBJ2-7|TRBV6-1
TGTGCCAGCACCTCCAGGCTAGCGGAGTCCTACGAGCAGTACTTC
CASTSRLAESYEQYF
>NA|NA|TRBJ1-3|TRBV4-2
TGTGCCAGCAGCCAAGAAAATACAAGAAACACCATATATTTT
CASSQENTRNTIYF
>NA|TRBD1|TRBJ2-7|TRBV27
TGTGCCAGCAGCGATAATGGACAGGGGGGTGAGCAGTACTTC
CASSDNGQGGEQYF
>NA|TRBD1|TRBJ2-7|TRBV11-1
TGTGCCAGCAGCTTAGAGGGACAGGGGGCCTACGAGCAGTACTTC
CASSLEGQGAYEQYF
>NA|NA|TRBJ2-7|TRBV7-9
TGTGCCAGCAGCCCGGACAGAGGCGGAGAGTACTTC
CASSPDRGGEYF
>NA|NA|TRBJ2-7|TRBV6-1
TGTGCCAGCAGGAGGACGGGGGCCTACGAGCAGTACTTC
CASRRTGAYEQYF
>NA|TRBD2|TRBJ2-1|TRBV5-1
TGCGCCAGCAGCGTTCTAGCGGAGGCGTACAATGAGCAGTTCTTC
CASSVLAEAYNEQFF
>NA|NA|TRBJ1-1|TRBV25-1
TGTGCCAGCAGGAGTTCCTACACTGAAGCTTTCTTT
CASRSSYTEAFF
>NA|NA|TRBJ1-1|TRBV6-5
TGTGCCAGCAGTTACGGGGACTACACTGAAGCTTTCTTT
CASSYGDYTEAFF
>NA|TRBD2|TRBJ2-3|TRBV4-2
TGTGCCAGCAGCCAAGGACTAGCCACAGATACGCAGTATTTT
CASSQGLATDTQYF
>once|TRBD2|TRBJ2-5|TRBV27
TGTGCCAGCAGTTTATTCTACAGACTAGCGGGACAAGAGACCCAGTACTTC
CASSLFYRLAGQETQYF
>once|NA|TRBJ2-7|TRBV12-5
TGTGCTAGTGGTTTGTGGGGGCTAAGCTCCTACGAGCAGTACTTC
CASGLWGLSSYEQYF
>NA|NA|TRBJ2-6|TRBV2
TGTGCCAGCAGTGCCCGCTCTGGGGCCAACGTCCTGACTTTC
CASSARSGANVLTF
>NA|TRBD1|TRBJ2-7|TRBV30
TGTGCCTGGAGTGTGACAGGGGGCGAGCAGTACTTC
CAWSVTGGEQYF
>few|NA|TRBJ1-4|TRBV5-1
TGCGCCAGCAGCCCCCCAGGGAATGAAAAACTGTTTTTT
CASSPPGNEKLFF